The sequence of this TCR beta chain was determined in a study of OX40 agonist ivuxolimab in advanced cancers. Study as a whole: An anti-OX40 (CD134) antibody with agonistic activity, ivuxolimab, was administered to patients. Hepatocellular carcinoma, melanoma, renal cell or head and neck cancer occurred in dose-escalation patients.

Trimming shortened V by 4 bases and J by 5 bases, and 9 bases separated the two germline ends. The CDR3 consists of 11 residues. CDR1 and CDR2 (germline): GTSNPN, SVGIG (reference sequence). Points from the study as a whole: Relatively little clonal expansion, among the lowest observed, appeared in partial responders at 0.1-3.0 mg/kg. CD4+ and CD8+ blood T cells expanded clonally by week 6 at 0.1 to 3.0 mg/kg.

This clone was seen only a few times. Its specificity is not known. Using immunoSEQ multiplex PCR, the repertoire was profiled, and TCRdb retains in-frame clones only, with some absent. The table shows about 14,000 clones, with 75% to 85% occurring only once. The sequence derives from an adult with an advanced solid tumor such as melanoma, head and neck, liver or kidney cancer. The starting material was CD4+ or CD8+ T cells sorted from blood, obtained in a trial of the OX40 agonist ivuxolimab. This chain uses TRBV30 with TRBJ2-7, with unresolved D. CDR3 DNA: TGTGCCTGGATGGTAGGGAACGAGCAGTACTTC. It yields the protein CAWMVGNEQYF.